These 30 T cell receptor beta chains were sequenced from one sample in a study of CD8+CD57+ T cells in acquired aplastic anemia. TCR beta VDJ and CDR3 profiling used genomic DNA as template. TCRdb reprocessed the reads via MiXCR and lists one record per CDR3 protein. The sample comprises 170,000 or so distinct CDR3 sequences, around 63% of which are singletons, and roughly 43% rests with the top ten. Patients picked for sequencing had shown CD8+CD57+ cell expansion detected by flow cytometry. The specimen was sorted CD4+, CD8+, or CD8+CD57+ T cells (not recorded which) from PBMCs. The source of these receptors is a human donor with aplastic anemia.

The CDR3 coding sequence is TGTGCCATCAGATTAGCGGGGGACACAGATACGCAGTATTTT. Its protein is CAIRLAGDTDTQYF. The chain links TRBV10-3 to TRBJ2-3; 9 bases agree with TRBD2. Germline CDR1 is ENHRY and CDR2 is SYGVKD. The V segment lost 6 bases and the J segment 2 bases; nucleotides outside the gene matches: 3. CDR3 length: 14 amino acids.

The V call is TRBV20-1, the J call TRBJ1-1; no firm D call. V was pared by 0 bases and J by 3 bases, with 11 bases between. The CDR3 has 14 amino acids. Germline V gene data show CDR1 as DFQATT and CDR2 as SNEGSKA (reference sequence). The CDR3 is CSARDLGRDTEAFF. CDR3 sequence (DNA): TGCAGTGCTAGAGATCTGGGAAGGGACACTGAAGCTTTCTTT.

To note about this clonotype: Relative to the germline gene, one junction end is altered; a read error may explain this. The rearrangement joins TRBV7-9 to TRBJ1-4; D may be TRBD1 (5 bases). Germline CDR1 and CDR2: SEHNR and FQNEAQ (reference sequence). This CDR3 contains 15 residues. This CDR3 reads CASSLSGVTNEKLFF. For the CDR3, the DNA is TGTGCCAGCAGCTTATCGGGGGTAACTAACGAAAAACTGTTTTTT.

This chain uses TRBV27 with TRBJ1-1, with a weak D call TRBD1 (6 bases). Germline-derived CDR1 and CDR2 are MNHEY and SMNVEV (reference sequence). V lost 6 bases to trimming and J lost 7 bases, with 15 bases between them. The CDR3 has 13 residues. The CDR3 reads CASSWGAGLEAFF. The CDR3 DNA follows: TGTGCCAGCAGCTGGGGGGCAGGCCTTGAAGCTTTCTTT.

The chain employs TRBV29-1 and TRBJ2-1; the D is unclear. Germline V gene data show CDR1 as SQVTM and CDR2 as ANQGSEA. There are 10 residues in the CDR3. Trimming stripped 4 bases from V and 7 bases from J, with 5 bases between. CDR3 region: CSVAGNEQFF. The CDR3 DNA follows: TGCAGCGTTGCTGGAAATGAGCAGTTCTTC.

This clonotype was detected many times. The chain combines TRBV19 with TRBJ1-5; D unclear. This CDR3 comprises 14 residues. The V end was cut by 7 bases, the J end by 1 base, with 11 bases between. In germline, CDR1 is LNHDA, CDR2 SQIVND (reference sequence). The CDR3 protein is CASKWGRSNQPQHF. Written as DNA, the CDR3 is TGTGCCAGTAAGTGGGGAAGAAGCAATCAGCCCCAGCATTTT. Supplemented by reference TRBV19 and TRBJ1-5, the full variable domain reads DGGITQSPKYLFRKEGQNVTLSCEQNLNHDAMYWYRQDPGQGLRLIYYSQIVNDFQKGDIAEGYSVSREKKESFPLTVTSAQKNPTAFYLCASKWGRSNQPQHFGDGTRLSIL.

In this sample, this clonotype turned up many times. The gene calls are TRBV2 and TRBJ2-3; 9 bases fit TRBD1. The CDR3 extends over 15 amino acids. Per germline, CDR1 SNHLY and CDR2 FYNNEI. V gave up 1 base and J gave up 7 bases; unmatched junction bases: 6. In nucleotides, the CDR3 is TGTGCCAGCAGTGAAGACAGGGGGCGTGCGAATACGCAGTATTTT. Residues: CASSEDRGRANTQYF.

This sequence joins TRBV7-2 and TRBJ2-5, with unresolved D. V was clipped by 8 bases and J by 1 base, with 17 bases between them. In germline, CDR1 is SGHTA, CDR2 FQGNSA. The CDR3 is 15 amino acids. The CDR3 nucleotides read TGTGCCAGCGACCGGGCCCTTGGCCGCCAAGAGACCCAGTACTTC. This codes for CASDRALGRQETQYF.

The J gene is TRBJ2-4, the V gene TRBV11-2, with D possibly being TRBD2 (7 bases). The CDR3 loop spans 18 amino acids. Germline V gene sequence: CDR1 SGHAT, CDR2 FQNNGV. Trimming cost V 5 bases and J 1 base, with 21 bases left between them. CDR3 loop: CASSNLGGDTGAKNIQYF. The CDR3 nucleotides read TGTGCCAGCAGCAATCTGGGGGGGGACACCGGGGCCAAAAACATTCAGTACTTC.

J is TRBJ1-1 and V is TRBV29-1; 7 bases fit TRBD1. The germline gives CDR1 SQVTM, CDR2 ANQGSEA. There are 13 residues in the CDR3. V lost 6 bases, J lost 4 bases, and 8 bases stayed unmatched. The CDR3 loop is CSVGGRGTTEAFF. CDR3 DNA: TGCAGCGTCGGGGGCAGGGGGACCACTGAAGCTTTCTTT. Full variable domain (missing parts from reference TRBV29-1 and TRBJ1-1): SAVISQKPSRDICQRGTSLTIQCQVDSQVTMMFWYRQQPGQSLTLIATANQGSEATYESGFVIDKFPISRPNLTFSTLTVSNMSPEDSSIYLCSVGGRGTTEAFFGQGTRLTVV.

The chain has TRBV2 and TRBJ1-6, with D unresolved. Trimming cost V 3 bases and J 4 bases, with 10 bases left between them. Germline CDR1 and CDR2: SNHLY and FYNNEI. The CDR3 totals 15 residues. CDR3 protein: CASSDGSRYNSPLHF. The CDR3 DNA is TGTGCCAGCAGTGATGGGAGTCGGTATAATTCACCCCTCCACTTT. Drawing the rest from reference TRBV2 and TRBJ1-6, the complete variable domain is EPEVTQTPSHQVTQMGQEVILRCVPISNHLYFYWYRQILGQKVEFLVSFYNNEISEKSEIFDDQFSVERPDGSNFTLKIRSTKLEDSAMYFCASSDGSRYNSPLHFGNGTRLTVT.

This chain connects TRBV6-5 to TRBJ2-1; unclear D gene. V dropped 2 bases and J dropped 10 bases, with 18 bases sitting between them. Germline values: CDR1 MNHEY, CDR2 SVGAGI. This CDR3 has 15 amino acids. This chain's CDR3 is CASSYTNLPGPEQFF. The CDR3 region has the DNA TGTGCCAGCAGTTACACCAACCTCCCTGGCCCCGAGCAGTTCTTC.

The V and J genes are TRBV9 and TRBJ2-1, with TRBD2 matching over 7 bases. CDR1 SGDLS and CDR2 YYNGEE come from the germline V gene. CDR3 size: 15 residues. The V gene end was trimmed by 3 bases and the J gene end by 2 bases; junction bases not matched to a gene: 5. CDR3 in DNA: TGTGCCAGCAGCGCAGCGGGACTAACCTACAATGAGCAGTTCTTC. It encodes CASSAAGLTYNEQFF.

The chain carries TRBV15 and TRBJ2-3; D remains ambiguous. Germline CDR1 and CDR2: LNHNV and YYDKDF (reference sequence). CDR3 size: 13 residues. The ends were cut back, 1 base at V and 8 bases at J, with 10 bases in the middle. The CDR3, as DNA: TGTGCCACCAGCAGAGTAGGTGATGGTACGCAGTATTTT. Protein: CATSRVGDGTQYF.

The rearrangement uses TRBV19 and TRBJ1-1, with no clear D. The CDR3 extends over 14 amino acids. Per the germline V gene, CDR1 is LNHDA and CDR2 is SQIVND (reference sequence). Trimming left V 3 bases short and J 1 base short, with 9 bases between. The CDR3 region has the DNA TGTGCCAGTAGTATGGTTGGCGGGAACACTGAAGCTTTCTTT. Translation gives CASSMVGGNTEAFF.

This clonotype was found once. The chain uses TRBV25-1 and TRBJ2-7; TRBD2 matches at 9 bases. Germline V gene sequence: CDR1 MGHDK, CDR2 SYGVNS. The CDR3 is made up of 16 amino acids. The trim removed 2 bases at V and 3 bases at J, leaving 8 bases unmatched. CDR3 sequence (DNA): TGTGCCAGCAGTGAACTCGGGTCTAGCGGGAACTACGAGCAGTACTTC. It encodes CASSELGSSGNYEQYF.

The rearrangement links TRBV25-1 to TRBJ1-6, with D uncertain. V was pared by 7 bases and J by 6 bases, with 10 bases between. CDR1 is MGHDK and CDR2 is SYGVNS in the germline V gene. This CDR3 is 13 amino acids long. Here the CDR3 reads CASIGLLNSPLHF. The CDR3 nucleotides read TGTGCCAGCATTGGTCTCCTTAATTCACCCCTCCACTTT.

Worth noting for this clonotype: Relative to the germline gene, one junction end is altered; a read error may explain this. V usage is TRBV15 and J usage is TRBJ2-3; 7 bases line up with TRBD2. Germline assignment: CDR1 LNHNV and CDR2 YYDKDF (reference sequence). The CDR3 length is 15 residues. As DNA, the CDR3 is TGCGCCACCAGCAGAGAAGCGGGGACGAAAGATACGCAGTACTTT. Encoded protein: CATSREAGTKDTQYF.

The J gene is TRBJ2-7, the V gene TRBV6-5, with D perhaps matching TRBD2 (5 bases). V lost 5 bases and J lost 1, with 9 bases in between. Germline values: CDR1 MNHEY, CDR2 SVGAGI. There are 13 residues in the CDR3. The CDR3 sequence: CASSQAVSYEQYF. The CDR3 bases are TGTGCCAGCAGTCAAGCGGTTTCCTACGAGCAGTACTTC.

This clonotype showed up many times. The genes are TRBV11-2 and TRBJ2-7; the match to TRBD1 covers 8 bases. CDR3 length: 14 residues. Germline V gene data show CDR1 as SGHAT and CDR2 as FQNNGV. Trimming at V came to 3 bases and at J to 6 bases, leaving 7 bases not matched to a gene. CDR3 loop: CASSLTGQGGEQYF. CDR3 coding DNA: TGTGCCAGCAGCTTGACCGGACAGGGCGGCGAGCAGTACTTC.

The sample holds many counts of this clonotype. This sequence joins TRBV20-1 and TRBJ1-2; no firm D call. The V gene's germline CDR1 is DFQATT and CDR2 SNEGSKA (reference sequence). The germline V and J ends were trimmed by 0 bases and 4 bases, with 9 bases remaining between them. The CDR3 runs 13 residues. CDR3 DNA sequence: TGCAGTGCTAGAGATAAGGACGTCTATGGCTACACCTTC. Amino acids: CSARDKDVYGYTF.

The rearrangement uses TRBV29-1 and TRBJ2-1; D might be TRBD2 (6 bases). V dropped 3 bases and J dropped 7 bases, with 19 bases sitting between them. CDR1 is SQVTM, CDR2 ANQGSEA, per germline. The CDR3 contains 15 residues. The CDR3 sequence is CSVDAGRREINEQFF. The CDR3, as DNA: TGCAGCGTTGATGCCGGGCGGCGGGAAATAAATGAGCAGTTCTTC.

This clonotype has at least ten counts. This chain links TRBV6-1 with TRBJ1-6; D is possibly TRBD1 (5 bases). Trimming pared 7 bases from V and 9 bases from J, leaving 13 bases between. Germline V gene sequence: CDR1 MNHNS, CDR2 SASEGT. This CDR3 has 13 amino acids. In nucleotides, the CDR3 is TGTGCCAGCAATCTCATGGGGACTTCACCCCTCCACTTT. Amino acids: CASNLMGTSPLHF.

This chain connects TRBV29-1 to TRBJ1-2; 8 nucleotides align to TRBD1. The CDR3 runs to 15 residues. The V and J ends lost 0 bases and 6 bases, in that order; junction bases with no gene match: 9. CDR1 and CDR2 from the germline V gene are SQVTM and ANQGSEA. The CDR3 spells CSVEEWTGRIHGYTF. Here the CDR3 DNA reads TGCAGCGTTGAAGAGTGGACAGGGCGTATCCATGGCTACACCTTC.

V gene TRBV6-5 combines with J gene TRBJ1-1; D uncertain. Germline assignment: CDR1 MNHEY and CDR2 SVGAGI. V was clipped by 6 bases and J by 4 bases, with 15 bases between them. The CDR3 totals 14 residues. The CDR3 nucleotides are TGTGCCAGCAGAGTAAACACCCTGGGCACTGAAGCTTTCTTT. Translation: CASRVNTLGTEAFF.

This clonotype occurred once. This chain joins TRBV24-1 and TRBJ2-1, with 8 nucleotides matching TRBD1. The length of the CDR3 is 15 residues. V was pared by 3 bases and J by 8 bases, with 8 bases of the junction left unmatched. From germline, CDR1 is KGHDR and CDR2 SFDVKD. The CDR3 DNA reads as TGTGCCACCAGTGATCTCGACAGGGGTCGTGATGAGCAGTTCTTC. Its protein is CATSDLDRGRDEQFF.

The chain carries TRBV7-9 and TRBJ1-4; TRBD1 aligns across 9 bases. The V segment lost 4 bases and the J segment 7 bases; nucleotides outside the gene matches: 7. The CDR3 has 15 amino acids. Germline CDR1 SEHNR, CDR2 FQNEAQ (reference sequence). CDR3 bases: TGTGCCAGCAGCTCGACGACAGGGGGACTTGAAAAACTGTTTTTT. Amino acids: CASSSTTGGLEKLFF.

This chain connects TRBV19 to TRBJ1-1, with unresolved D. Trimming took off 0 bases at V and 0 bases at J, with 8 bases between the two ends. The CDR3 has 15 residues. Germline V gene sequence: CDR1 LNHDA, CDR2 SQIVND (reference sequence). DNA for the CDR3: TGTGCCAGTAGTATAGATGCGGGGATGAACACTGAAGCTTTCTTT. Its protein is CASSIDAGMNTEAFF.

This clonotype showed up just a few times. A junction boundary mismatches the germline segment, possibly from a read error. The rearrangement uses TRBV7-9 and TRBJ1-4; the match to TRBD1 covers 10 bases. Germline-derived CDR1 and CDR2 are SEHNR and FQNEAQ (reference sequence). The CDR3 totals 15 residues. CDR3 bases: TGTGCCTGCAGCCCGAGGACAGGGGGACTTGAAAAACTGTTTTTT. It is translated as CACSPRTGGLEKLFF.

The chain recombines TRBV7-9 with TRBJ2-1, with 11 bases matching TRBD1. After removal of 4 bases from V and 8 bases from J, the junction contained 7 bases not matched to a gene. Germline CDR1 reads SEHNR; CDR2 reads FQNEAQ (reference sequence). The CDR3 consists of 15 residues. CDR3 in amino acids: CASSSPGQGVDEQFF. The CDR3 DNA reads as TGTGCCAGCAGCTCCCCGGGACAGGGGGTGGATGAGCAGTTCTTC.